This record covers a single T cell receptor (beta chain). The junction departs from the called germline gene at one end, perhaps through a read error. The source of the sample is a study of low-dose radiotherapy and immunotherapy resistance in tumors. Study context: On an every-two-weeks schedule, patients received intravenous nivolumab 240 mg, along with ipilimumab 1 mg/kg every six weeks.

TCRs were put through approximately 20 PCR cycles of amplification with Phusion. A constant-region primer and the V-primer adapter served as the primer pair. One entry per CDR3 protein results from TCRdb running MiXCR on the reads. Here the sample spans about 46,000 distinct CDR3 sequences, over 9.5% being singletons. Time point in this sample: before trial treatment. Germline V lookup: CDR1 MNHEY, CDR2 SMNVEV (reference sequence). The CDR3 is 13 residues long. The chain joins TRBV27 to TRBJ2-7; TRBD2 agrees at 8 bases. This material consisted of PBMCs, taken before treatment. The origin of this receptor is a female donor with ovarian cancer. In nucleotides, the CDR3 is TGTGCCACCAGTAAGCCGGGAGGGTACGAGCAGTACTTC. This codes for CATSKPGGYEQYF.